Given below is one TCR beta chain in context. What it recognizes is unknown. This sample stems from a study of graft-versus-host responses after intestinal transplantation. Broader study findings: Recipient bone marrow held GvH clones, some seen earlier in ileum or blood. An association linked early post-transplant HvG declines with peak circulating GvH clone levels.

Repertoires were generated with immunoSEQ multiplex PCR, while TCRdb's copy carries only in-frame clones and drops some. The sample lists under 55,000 clones, around 90% occurring once. The CDR3 covers 13 residues. Germline-derived CDR1 and CDR2 are MNHNY and SVGAGI (reference sequence). V lost 7 bases and J lost 2, with 11 bases in between. The sequenced sample was PBMCs, obtained 524 days after transplant. The chain links TRBV6-6 to TRBJ1-2, with D possibly matching TRBD1 (6 bases). The sequence came from a human patient who received an intestinal transplant, so some T cells may come from the graft donor. The CDR3 sequence: CASNPTGNYGYTF. The CDR3 bases are TGTGCCAGCAATCCCACAGGGAACTATGGCTACACCTTC.